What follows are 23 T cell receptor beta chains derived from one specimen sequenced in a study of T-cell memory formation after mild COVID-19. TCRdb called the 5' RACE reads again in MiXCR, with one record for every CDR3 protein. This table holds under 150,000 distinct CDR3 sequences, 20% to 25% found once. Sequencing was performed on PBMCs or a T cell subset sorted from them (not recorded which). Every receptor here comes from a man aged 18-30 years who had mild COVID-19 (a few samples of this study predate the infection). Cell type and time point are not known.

This CDR3 is CASNPTGGQSYEQYV. The CDR3 DNA sequence: TGTGCCAGCAACCCCACAGGGGGTCAGTCCTACGAGCAGTACGTC. J is TRBJ2-7 and V is TRBV7-8; TRBD1 matches 8 bases. Unmatched junction bases numbered 9, after V lost 7 bases and J lost 1 base. The length of the CDR3 is 15 residues. CDR1 is SGHVS and CDR2 is FQNEAQ in the germline V gene.

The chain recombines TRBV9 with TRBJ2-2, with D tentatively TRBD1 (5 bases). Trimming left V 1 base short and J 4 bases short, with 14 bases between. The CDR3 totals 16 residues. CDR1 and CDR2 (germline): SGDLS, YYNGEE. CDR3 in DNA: TGTGCCAGCAGCGTACCTGAGACAGAGCTCACCGGGGAGCTGTTTTTT. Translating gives CASSVPETELTGELFF.

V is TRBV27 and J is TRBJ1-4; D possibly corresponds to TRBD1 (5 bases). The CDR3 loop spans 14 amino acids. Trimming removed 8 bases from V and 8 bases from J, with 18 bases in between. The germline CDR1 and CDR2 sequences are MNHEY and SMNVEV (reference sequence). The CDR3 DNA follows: TGTGCCAGCCGAACCTCAGGGAATCGAGAAAAACTGTTTTTT. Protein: CASRTSGNREKLFF.

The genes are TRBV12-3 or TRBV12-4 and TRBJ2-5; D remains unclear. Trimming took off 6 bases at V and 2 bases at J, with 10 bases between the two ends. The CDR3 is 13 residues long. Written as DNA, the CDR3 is TGTGCCAGCAGGCTCAACGGGCAAGAGACCCAGTACTTC. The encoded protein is CASRLNGQETQYF.

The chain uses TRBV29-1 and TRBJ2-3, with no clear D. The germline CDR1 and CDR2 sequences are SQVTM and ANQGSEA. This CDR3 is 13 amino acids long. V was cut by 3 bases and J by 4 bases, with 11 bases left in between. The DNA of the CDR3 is TGCAGCGTTGAGGCGGCACACCCAGATACGCAGTATTTT. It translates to CSVEAAHPDTQYF.

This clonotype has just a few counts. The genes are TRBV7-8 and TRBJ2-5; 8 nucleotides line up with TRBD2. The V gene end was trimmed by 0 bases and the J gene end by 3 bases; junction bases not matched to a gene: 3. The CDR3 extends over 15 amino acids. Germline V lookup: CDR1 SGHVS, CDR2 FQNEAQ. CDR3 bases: TGTGCCAGCAGCTTAGCGTTGCGGGGGGAAGAGACCCAGTACTTC. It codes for CASSLALRGEETQYF. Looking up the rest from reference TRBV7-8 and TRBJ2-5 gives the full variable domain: GAGVSQSPRYKVAKRGQDVALRCDPISGHVSLFWYQQALGQGPEFLTYFQNEAQLDKSGLPSDRFFAERPEGSVSTLKIQRTQQEDSAVYLCASSLALRGEETQYFGPGTRLLVL.

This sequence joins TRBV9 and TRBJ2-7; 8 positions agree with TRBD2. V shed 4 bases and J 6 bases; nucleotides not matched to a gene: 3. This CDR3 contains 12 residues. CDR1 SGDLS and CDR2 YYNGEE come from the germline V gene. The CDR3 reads CASSSGGAEQYF. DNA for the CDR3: TGTGCCAGCAGCTCCGGGGGGGCCGAGCAGTACTTC. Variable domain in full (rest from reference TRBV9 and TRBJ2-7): DSGVTQTPKHLITATGQRVTLRCSPRSGDLSVYWYQQSLDQGLQFLIQYYNGEERAKGNILERFSAQQFPDLHSELNLSSLELGDSALYFCASSSGGAEQYFGPGTRLTVT.

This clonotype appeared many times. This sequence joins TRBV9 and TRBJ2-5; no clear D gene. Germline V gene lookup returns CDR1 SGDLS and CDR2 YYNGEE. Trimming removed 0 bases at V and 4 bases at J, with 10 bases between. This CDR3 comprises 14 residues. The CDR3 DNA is TGTGCCAGCAGCGTAGGGGATCCGGGAGAGACCCAGTACTTC. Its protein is CASSVGDPGETQYF.

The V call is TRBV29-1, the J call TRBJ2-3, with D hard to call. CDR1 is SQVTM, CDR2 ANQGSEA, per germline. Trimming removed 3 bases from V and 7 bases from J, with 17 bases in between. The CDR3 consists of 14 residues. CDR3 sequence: CSVEAGPGVYTQYF. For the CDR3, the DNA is TGCAGCGTTGAGGCAGGACCTGGCGTTTATACGCAGTATTTT.

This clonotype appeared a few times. Written as DNA, the CDR3 is TGTGCCAGCAGTTATTTACAGGGGGCAGGGAATGAGCAGTTCTTC. Its protein product is CASSYLQGAGNEQFF. The chain joins TRBV6-5 to TRBJ2-1; 9 bases are a match to TRBD1. CDR1 is MNHEY, CDR2 SVGAGI, per germline. V shed 3 bases, J shed 7 bases, and the junction held 7 bases outside the gene matches. The CDR3 sequence is 15 residues long.

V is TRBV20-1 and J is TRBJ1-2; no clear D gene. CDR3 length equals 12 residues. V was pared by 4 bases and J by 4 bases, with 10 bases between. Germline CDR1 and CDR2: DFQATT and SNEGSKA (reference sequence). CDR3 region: CSAIGRSYGYTF. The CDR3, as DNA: TGCAGTGCTATCGGACGGAGCTATGGCTACACCTTC.

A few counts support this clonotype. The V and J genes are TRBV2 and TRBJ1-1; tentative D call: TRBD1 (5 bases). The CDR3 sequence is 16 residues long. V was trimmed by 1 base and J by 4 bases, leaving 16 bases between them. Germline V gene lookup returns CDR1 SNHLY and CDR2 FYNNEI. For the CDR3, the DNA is TGTGCCAGCAGTGAAGTGTCTGCAGGGCGGATCACTGAAGCTTTCTTT. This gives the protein CASSEVSAGRITEAFF.

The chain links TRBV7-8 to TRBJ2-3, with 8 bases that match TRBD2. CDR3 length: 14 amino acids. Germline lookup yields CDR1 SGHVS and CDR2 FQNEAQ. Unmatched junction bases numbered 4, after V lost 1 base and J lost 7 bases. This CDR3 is CASSLGGGSYTQYF. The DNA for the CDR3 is TGTGCCAGCAGCTTAGGCGGGGGGAGTTATACGCAGTATTTT.

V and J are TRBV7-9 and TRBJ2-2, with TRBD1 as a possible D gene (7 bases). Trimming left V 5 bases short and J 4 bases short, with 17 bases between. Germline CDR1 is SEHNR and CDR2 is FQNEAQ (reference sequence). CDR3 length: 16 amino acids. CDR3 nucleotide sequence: TGTGCCAGCAGCGTCAGTGGAGGGGGCAGCACCGGGGAGCTGTTTTTT. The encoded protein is CASSVSGGGSTGELFF.

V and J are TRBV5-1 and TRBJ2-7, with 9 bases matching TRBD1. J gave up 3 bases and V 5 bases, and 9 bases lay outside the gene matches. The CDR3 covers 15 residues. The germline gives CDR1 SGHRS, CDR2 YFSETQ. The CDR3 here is CASRVDRGSGYEQYF. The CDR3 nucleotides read TGCGCCAGCAGAGTAGACAGGGGGTCGGGCTACGAGCAGTACTTC.

The CDR3 DNA reads TGTGCCAGCAGTTCGACAGGCGGGCATGGAGATACGCAGTATTTT. This encodes CASSSTGGHGDTQYF. The chain combines TRBV6-5 with TRBJ2-3; D is perhaps TRBD1 (6 bases). Per the germline V gene, CDR1 is MNHEY and CDR2 is SVGAGI. Trimming shortened V by 4 bases and J by 5 bases, and 16 bases separated the two germline ends. The CDR3 sequence is 15 residues long.

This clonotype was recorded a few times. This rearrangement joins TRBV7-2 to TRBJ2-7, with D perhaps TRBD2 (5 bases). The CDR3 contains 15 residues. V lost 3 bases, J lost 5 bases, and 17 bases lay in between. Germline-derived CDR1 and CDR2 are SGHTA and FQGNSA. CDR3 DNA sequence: TGTGCCAGCAGCTTTCCGGGATCTGATAGCGACGAGCAGTACTTC. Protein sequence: CASSFPGSDSDEQYF.

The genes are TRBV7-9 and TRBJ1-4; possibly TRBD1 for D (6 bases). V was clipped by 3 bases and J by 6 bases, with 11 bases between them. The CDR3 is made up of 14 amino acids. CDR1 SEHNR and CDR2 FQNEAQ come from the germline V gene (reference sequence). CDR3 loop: CASSFTGGDEKLFF. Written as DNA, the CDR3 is TGTGCCAGCAGCTTCACGGGGGGCGATGAAAAACTGTTTTTT.

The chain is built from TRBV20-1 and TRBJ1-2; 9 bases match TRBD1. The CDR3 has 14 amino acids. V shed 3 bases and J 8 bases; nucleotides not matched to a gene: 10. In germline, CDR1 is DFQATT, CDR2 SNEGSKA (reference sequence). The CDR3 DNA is TGCAGTGCTAGGGTACAGGGGGCGTGGGACGGCTACACCTTC. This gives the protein CSARVQGAWDGYTF.

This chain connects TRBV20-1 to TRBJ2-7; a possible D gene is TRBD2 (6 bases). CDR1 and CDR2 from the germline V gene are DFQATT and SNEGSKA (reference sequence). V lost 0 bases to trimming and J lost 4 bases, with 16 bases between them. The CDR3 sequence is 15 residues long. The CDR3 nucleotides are TGCAGTGCTAGAGATTTGGGTCGGAGGGGATACGAGCAGTACTTC. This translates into CSARDLGRRGYEQYF.

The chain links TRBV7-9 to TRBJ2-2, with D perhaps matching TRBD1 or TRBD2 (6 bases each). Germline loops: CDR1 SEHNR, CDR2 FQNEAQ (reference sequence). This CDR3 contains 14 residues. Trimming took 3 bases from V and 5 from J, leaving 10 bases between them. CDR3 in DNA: TGTGCCAGCAGCTTGGGGGGCCGAACCGGGGAGCTGTTTTTT. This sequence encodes CASSLGGRTGELFF.

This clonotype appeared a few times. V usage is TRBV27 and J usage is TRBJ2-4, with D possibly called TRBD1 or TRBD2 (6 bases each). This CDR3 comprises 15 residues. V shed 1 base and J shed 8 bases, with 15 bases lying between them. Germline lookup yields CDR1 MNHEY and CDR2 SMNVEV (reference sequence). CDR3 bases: TGTGCCAGCAGTTTATTGGGGGGCGCATGGGACATTCAGTACTTC. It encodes CASSLLGGAWDIQYF.

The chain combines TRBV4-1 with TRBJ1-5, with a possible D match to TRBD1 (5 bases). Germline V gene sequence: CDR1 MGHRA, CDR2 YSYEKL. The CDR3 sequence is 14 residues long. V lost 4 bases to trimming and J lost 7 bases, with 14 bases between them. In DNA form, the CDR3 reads TGCGCCAGCAGCCCCGAGGGGCAGCGGCAGCCCCAGCATTTT. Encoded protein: CASSPEGQRQPQHF.